Below are 32 T cell receptor beta chains sequenced from a single sample in a study of response to subunit inactivated influenza vaccine. TCRdb independently ran MiXCR on the RT-PCR reads; one entry per CDR3 protein. The top ten hold more than 9% of the sample, which has 550,000 to 800,000 distinct CDR3 sequences, around 16% seen once. The specimen comprised PBMCs from blood, sampled 12 days after vaccination. The receptors were sampled from a man aged 45-65 years who received an inactivated influenza vaccine.

This clonotype was counted between two and nine times. Relative to the germline gene, one junction end is altered; a read error may explain this. This chain uses TRBV7-2 with TRBJ2-1; D could derive from TRBD1 or TRBD2 (5 bases each). Germline V lookup: CDR1 SGHTA, CDR2 FQGNSA. The CDR3 extends over 14 amino acids. The CDR3 spells CASSFTGTPNGQFF. CDR3 nucleotides: TGTGCCAGCAGCTTCACCGGGACCCCCAATGGGCAGTTCTTC. Full variable domain (remainder filled in from reference TRBV7-2 and TRBJ2-1): GAGVSQSPSNKVTEKGKDVELRCDPISGHTALYWYRQSLGQGLEFLIYFQGNSAPDKSGLPSDRFSAERTGGSVSTLTIQRTQQEDSAVYLCASSFTGTPNGQFFGPGTRLTVL.

A note on this clonotype: A read error may be the cause here, since a much bigger clone is one base away. DNA of the CDR3: TGTGCCAGCAGTCCCGTCAGGGATCCCTACGCAGATGCGCAGTATTTT. This translates into CASSPVRDPYADAQYF. The chain joins TRBV12-3 or TRBV12-4 to TRBJ2-3; tentative D call: TRBD1 (5 bases). The CDR3 runs to 16 residues.

The genes are TRBV6-5 and TRBJ2-7; tentative D call: TRBD2 (6 bases). Germline lookup yields CDR1 MNHEY and CDR2 SVGAGI. Trimming pared 4 bases from V and 7 bases from J, leaving 17 bases between. The CDR3 has 14 residues. The CDR3 sequence: CASSWDSAVGEQYF. The CDR3, as DNA: TGTGCCAGCAGTTGGGACTCCGCCGTTGGAGAGCAGTACTTC.

The chain links TRBV15 to TRBJ2-1, with D tentatively TRBD2 (5 bases). This CDR3 contains 20 residues. Germline V gene lookup returns CDR1 LNHNV and CDR2 YYDKDF (reference sequence). V was trimmed by 1 base and J by 1 base, leaving 23 bases between them. In DNA form, the CDR3 reads TGTGCCACCAGCAGAGGAAGGTGGGAGCGGACCTCAAAATCCTACAATGAGCAGTTCTTC. Translation gives CATSRGRWERTSKSYNEQFF.

CDR3 sequence: CSVVWRNNEQFF. The CDR3, as DNA: TGCAGCGTTGTTTGGCGGAACAATGAGCAGTTCTTC. The V call is TRBV29-1, the J call TRBJ2-1, with no clear D. Trimming pared 4 bases from V and 5 bases from J, leaving 9 bases between. Germline assignment: CDR1 SQVTM and CDR2 ANQGSEA. This CDR3 is built from 12 residues.

This clonotype was observed a handful of times. This chain uses TRBV7-8 with TRBJ1-6; 9 bases are a match to TRBD1. CDR1 and CDR2 (germline): SGHVS, FQNEAQ. The ends lost 4 bases at V and 7 bases at J; junction bases unmatched: 5. The CDR3 consists of 15 residues. DNA for the CDR3: TGTGCCAGCAGCTCAACAGGGGGCGGAAATTCACCCCTCCACTTT. It yields the protein CASSSTGGGNSPLHF.

This clonotype showed up just a few times. The chain is built from TRBV11-1 and TRBJ2-5; D is uncertain. V lost 5 bases, J lost 4 bases, and 14 bases lay in between. The germline V gene has CDR1 SGHAT and CDR2 FQDESV (reference sequence). This CDR3 spans 14 amino acids. The CDR3 spells CASSTNDGRETQYF. CDR3 sequence (DNA): TGTGCCAGCAGCACAAACGACGGACGAGAGACCCAGTACTTC. Full variable domain (missing parts from reference TRBV11-1 and TRBJ2-5): EAEVAQSPRYKITEKSQAVAFWCDPISGHATLYWYRQILGQGPELLVQFQDESVVDDSQLPKDRFSAERLKGVDSTLKIQPAELGDSAMYLCASSTNDGRETQYFGPGTRLLVL.

J is TRBJ2-7 and V is TRBV20-1; D is possibly TRBD1 (5 bases). The CDR3 loop spans 12 amino acids. Germline CDR1 DFQATT, CDR2 SNEGSKA (reference sequence). CDR3: CSYIRDSYEQYF. The CDR3 region has the DNA TGCAGCTATATCAGGGACTCCTACGAGCAGTACTTC.

The V call is TRBV28, the J call TRBJ2-4; D is unclear. CDR3 length: 15 residues. V was shortened by 1 base and J by 1 base, with 8 bases between the two germline ends. Germline assignment: CDR1 MDHEN and CDR2 SYDVKM. CDR3 sequence reads: CASSLSSRAKNIQYF. DNA of the CDR3: TGTGCCAGCAGTTTATCTTCTAGGGCCAAAAACATTCAGTACTTC.

Only a few counts were recorded for this clonotype. This chain joins TRBV3-1 and TRBJ2-1; tentatively, D is TRBD1 or TRBD2 (6 bases each). With 3 bases removed from V and 9 bases from J, the gap between germline ends came to 18 bases. The germline V gene encodes CDR1 LGHDT and CDR2 YNNKEL (reference sequence). The CDR3 is made up of 15 amino acids. The CDR3 DNA sequence: TGTGCCAGCAGCCAGGGGGGCTCAGGGGTTGCTGAGCAGTTCTTC. Its translation is CASSQGGSGVAEQFF.

The chain recombines TRBV6-5 with TRBJ2-5; TRBD1 matches at 8 bases. The CDR3 spans 17 residues. Germline-derived CDR1 and CDR2 are MNHEY and SVGAGI. V shed 4 bases, J shed 2 bases, and the junction held 12 bases outside the gene matches. The CDR3 loop is CASSWDRPGRSQETQYF. The CDR3 bases are TGTGCCAGCAGTTGGGACAGGCCTGGGAGGTCACAAGAGACCCAGTACTTC.

This clonotype was counted at least ten times. This chain's CDR3 is CSVMRSQETQYF. The CDR3 coding sequence is TGCAGCGTGATGAGGTCGCAAGAGACCCAGTACTTC. The chain joins TRBV29-1 to TRBJ2-5; D call uncertain. There are 12 residues in the CDR3. Deletions cut 6 bases from V and 2 bases from J, with 10 bases between. Germline loops: CDR1 SQVTM, CDR2 ANQGSEA. The variable domain in full, completed from reference TRBV29-1 and TRBJ2-5, reads SAVISQKPSRDICQRGTSLTIQCQVDSQVTMMFWYRQQPGQSLTLIATANQGSEATYESGFVIDKFPISRPNLTFSTLTVSNMSPEDSSIYLCSVMRSQETQYFGPGTRLLVL.

This clonotype was detected a few times. The chain couples TRBV5-1 to TRBJ2-4; 13 nucleotides match TRBD2. Per the germline V gene, CDR1 is SGHRS and CDR2 is YFSETQ. The CDR3 runs 20 residues. V lost 2 bases, J lost 1 base, and 12 bases stayed unmatched. The CDR3 DNA sequence: TGCGCCAGCAGCTTACCTCCGGGACTAGCGGGGACCTTTGCCAAAAACATTCAGTACTTC. It encodes CASSLPPGLAGTFAKNIQYF.

This clonotype was picked up a small number of times. This chain connects TRBV7-9 to TRBJ1-5; D may be TRBD1 (5 bases). Trimming shortened V by 5 bases and J by 3 bases, and 14 bases separated the two germline ends. Per the germline V gene, CDR1 is SEHNR and CDR2 is FQNEAQ (reference sequence). This CDR3 has 15 amino acids. This chain's CDR3 is CASSASGTPNQPQHF. The CDR3 nucleotides read TGTGCCAGCAGCGCCTCCGGGACGCCCAATCAGCCCCAGCATTTT.

As to this clonotype: The junction departs from germline at one end; a sequencing error may be responsible. The rearrangement uses TRBV6-1 and TRBJ2-7; a possible D gene is TRBD2 (7 bases). Germline CDR1 MNHNS, CDR2 SASEGT. The CDR3 is 13 residues long. The CDR3 nucleotides read TGTGCCAGCAGGGGGGGGCCCCGCGAGGGACCATCTTTC. The encoded protein is CASRGGPREGPSF.

This chain connects TRBV7-9 to TRBJ1-4; weak D call: TRBD1 (6 bases). The CDR3 is 15 residues long. The ends were cut back, 5 bases at V and 7 bases at J, with 17 bases in the middle. From germline, CDR1 is SEHNR and CDR2 FQNEAQ (reference sequence). The CDR3 nucleotides read TGTGCCAGCAGCATTACAGGGATGTGGGGTGAAAAACTGTTTTTT. Translated, it gives CASSITGMWGEKLFF.

This clonotype was detected ten times or more. The rearrangement joins TRBV7-2 to TRBJ2-7, with 8 bases lining up with TRBD1. This CDR3 contains 15 residues. From germline, CDR1 is SGHTA and CDR2 FQGNSA. The ends lost 2 bases at V and 2 bases at J; junction bases unmatched: 5. The DNA for the CDR3 is TGTGCCAGCAGCTTACAGGGGGCGGCAACCTACGAGCAGTACTTC. Protein product: CASSLQGAATYEQYF.

This clonotype occurred a few times. The chain carries TRBV7-9 and TRBJ2-3; D gene ambiguous. Trimming pared 7 bases from V and 1 base from J, leaving 9 bases between. The CDR3 has 13 residues. The germline gives CDR1 SEHNR, CDR2 FQNEAQ (reference sequence). CDR3 residues: CASTQTGTDTQYF. For the CDR3, the DNA is TGTGCCAGCACACAAACGGGCACAGATACGCAGTATTTT. Full variable domain (remainder filled in from reference TRBV7-9 and TRBJ2-3): DTGVSQNPRHKITKRGQNVTFRCDPISEHNRLYWYRQTLGQGPEFLTYFQNEAQLEKSRLLSDRFSAERPKGSFSTLEIQRTEQGDSAMYLCASTQTGTDTQYFGPGTRLTVL.

This clonotype was counted many times. The chain uses TRBV29-1 and TRBJ2-7, with 9 nucleotides matching TRBD1. The trim removed 6 bases at V and 2 bases at J, leaving 5 bases unmatched. There are 13 residues in the CDR3. The germline V gene encodes CDR1 SQVTM and CDR2 ANQGSEA. CDR3 nucleotide sequence: TGCAGCGTCGGACAGGGGCGCCCCTACGAGCAGTACTTC. This encodes CSVGQGRPYEQYF.

This CDR3 reads CAISENFDYEQYF. The DNA for the CDR3 is TGTGCCATCAGTGAGAACTTTGACTACGAGCAGTACTTC. V and J are TRBV10-3 and TRBJ2-7; unclear D gene. CDR3 size: 13 residues. Germline CDR1 is ENHRY and CDR2 is SYGVKD. Between the trimmed V and J ends, which lost 2 bases and 3 bases, there was a span of 8 bases.

This clonotype was found a few times. CDR3 in amino acids: CASSLGPKQYF. The CDR3 nucleotides read TGTGCCAGCAGCCTAGGACCTAAGCAGTACTTC. This chain connects TRBV5-6 to TRBJ2-7; D ambiguous. Trimming took off 4 bases at V and 8 bases at J, with 10 bases between the two ends. The germline gives CDR1 SGHDT, CDR2 YYEEEE. The CDR3 has 11 residues.

This clonotype was counted many times. The junction does not match germline at one end; this may be a read error. The CDR3 reads CASTQLGMGHNEQFF. CDR3 in DNA: TGTGCCAGCACCCAACTAGGGATGGGGCACAATGAGCAGTTCTTC. The chain recombines TRBV14 with TRBJ2-1; D tentatively fits TRBD1 or TRBD2 (5 bases each). The CDR3 loop spans 15 amino acids. CDR1 and CDR2 (germline): SGHDN, FVKESK.

The V and J genes are TRBV4-2 and TRBJ2-5; 7 nucleotides match TRBD2. This CDR3 is built from 15 residues. Trimming removed 1 base from V and 2 bases from J; junction bases left unmatched: 4. Germline CDR1 is LGHNA and CDR2 is YNFKEQ. The CDR3 is CASSQVPGLQETQYF. Here the CDR3 DNA reads TGTGCCAGCAGCCAAGTACCGGGACTACAAGAGACCCAGTACTTC.

The chain is built from TRBV4-2 and TRBJ2-1; 8 nucleotides match TRBD2. In germline, CDR1 is LGHNA, CDR2 YNFKEQ. V lost 1 base and J lost 8; bases outside the gene matches: 10. The CDR3 covers 16 residues. The CDR3 bases are TGTGCCAGCAGCCAAGTAGCGGGGAGGGCCGGGGATGAGCAGTTCTTC. This translates into CASSQVAGRAGDEQFF.

This clonotype has just a few counts. V gene TRBV6-1 combines with J gene TRBJ2-1; the match to TRBD2 covers 11 bases. Germline V CDR1 and CDR2: MNHNS, SASEGT. V lost 7 bases and J lost 4; bases outside the gene matches: 6. The CDR3 runs 15 residues. The CDR3 reads CASTHLAGGYNEQFF. DNA of the CDR3: TGTGCCAGCACCCACCTAGCGGGGGGTTACAATGAGCAGTTCTTC.

The V gene is TRBV5-1, the J gene TRBJ2-1; 8 bases map to TRBD1. The CDR3 is 15 residues long. Trimming took 0 bases from V and 9 from J; bases not matched to a gene: 8. Germline V gene lookup returns CDR1 SGHRS and CDR2 YFSETQ. CDR3 DNA: TGCGCCAGCAGCTTGGCAGGGGGCGATTTAGGTGAGCAGTTCTTC. Translating gives CASSLAGGDLGEQFF.

The chain uses TRBV29-1 and TRBJ1-3; D ambiguous. The CDR3 is 11 amino acids. Trimming took 5 bases from V and 1 from J, leaving 3 bases between them. Germline CDR1 SQVTM, CDR2 ANQGSEA. The CDR3 spells CSVRSGNTIYF. CDR3 bases: TGCAGCGTTAGATCTGGAAACACCATATATTTT. Drawing the rest from reference TRBV29-1 and TRBJ1-3, the complete variable domain is SAVISQKPSRDICQRGTSLTIQCQVDSQVTMMFWYRQQPGQSLTLIATANQGSEATYESGFVIDKFPISRPNLTFSTLTVSNMSPEDSSIYLCSVRSGNTIYFGEGSWLTVV.

In this sample, this clonotype turned up a few times. The CDR3 DNA follows: TGTGCCAGCAGTTTTGGGGCCAGCGAAGCTTTCTTT. Amino acid sequence: CASSFGASEAFF. V usage is TRBV12-3 or TRBV12-4 and J usage is TRBJ1-1, with D maybe TRBD1 (5 bases). CDR3 length: 12 amino acids. Deletions cut 3 bases from V and 8 bases from J, with 10 bases between.

This clonotype was seen only a few times. The CDR3 is CASSLNLRGEAFF. DNA for the CDR3: TGCGCCAGCAGCTTGAATTTAAGGGGTGAAGCTTTCTTT. V and J are TRBV5-1 and TRBJ1-1, with TRBD1 as a possible D gene (5 bases). This CDR3 is built from 13 residues. V shed 1 base and J shed 7 bases, with 11 bases lying between them. Per the germline V gene, CDR1 is SGHRS and CDR2 is YFSETQ.

The table lists this clonotype with a few counts. CDR3 amino acids: CASIPSGRAWGEQFF. CDR3 DNA: TGTGCCAGCATCCCGAGCGGGAGGGCCTGGGGAGAGCAGTTCTTC. The V gene is TRBV12-3 or TRBV12-4, the J gene TRBJ2-1; TRBD2 aligns across 10 bases. The CDR3 runs 15 residues. The junction had 13 bases not matched to a gene; V was cut back by 7 bases and J by 10 bases.

A note on this clonotype: A much larger clone sits a single nucleotide away, making a read error possible. The V gene is TRBV12-3 or TRBV12-4, the J gene TRBJ1-1; perhaps TRBD1 as D (5 bases). The V end was cut by 5 bases, the J end by 3 bases, with 13 bases between. The CDR3 has 14 residues. DNA of the CDR3: TGTGCCAGCAGTGCCTCCACAGGATACACTGAAGCTTTCTTT. This codes for CASSASTGYTEAFF.

The V call is TRBV2, the J call TRBJ2-7, with 10 bases that match TRBD2. The CDR3 totals 14 residues. After removal of 8 bases from V and 1 base from J, the junction contained 5 bases not matched to a gene. From germline, CDR1 is SNHLY and CDR2 FYNNEI. CDR3 sequence (DNA): TGTGCCAGCGGAAGGACTAGCGGATCCTACGAGCAGTACTTC. Translating it yields CASGRTSGSYEQYF.